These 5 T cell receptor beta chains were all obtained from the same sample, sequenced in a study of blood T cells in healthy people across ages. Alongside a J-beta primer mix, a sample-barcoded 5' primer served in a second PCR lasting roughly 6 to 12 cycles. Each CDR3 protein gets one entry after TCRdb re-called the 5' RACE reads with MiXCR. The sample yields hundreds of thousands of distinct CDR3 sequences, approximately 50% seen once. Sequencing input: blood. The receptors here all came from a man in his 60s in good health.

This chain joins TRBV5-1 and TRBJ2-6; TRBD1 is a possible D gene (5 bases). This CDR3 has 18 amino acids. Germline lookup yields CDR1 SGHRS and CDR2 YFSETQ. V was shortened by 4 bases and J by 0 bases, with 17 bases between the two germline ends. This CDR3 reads CASSPARQGSSGANVLTF. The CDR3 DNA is TGCGCCAGCAGCCCGGCCCGGCAGGGCTCCTCTGGGGCCAACGTCCTGACTTTC.

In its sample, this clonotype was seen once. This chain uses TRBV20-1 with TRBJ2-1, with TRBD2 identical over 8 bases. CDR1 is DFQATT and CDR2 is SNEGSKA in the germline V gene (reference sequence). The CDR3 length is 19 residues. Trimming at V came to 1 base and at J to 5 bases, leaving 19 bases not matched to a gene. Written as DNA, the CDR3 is TGCAGTGCTAGAGTGGCTCCGGGACGGACGGGGGGGATTAACAATGAGCAGTTCTTC. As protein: CSARVAPGRTGGINNEQFF.

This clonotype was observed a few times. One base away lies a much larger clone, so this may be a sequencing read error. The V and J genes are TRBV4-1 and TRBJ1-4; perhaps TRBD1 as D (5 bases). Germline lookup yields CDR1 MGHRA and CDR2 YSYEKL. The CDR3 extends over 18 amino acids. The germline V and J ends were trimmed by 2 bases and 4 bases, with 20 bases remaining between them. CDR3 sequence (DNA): TGCGCCAGCAGCCAACCACTCCCCCGAGGGGAACTTAATGAAAAACTGTTTTTT. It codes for CASSQPLPRGELNEKLFF.

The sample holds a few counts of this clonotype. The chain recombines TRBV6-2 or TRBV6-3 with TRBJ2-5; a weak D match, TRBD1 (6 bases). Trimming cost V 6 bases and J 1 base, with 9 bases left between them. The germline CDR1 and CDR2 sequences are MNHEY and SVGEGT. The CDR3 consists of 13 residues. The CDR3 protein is CASRGHVQETQYF. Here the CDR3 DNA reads TGTGCCAGCAGGGGACACGTCCAAGAGACCCAGTACTTC.

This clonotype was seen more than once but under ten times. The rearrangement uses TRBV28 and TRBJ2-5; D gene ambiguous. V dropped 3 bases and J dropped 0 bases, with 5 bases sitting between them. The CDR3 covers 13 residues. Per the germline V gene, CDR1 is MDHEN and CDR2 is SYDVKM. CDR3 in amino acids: CASSFYDQETQYF. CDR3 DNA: TGTGCCAGCAGTTTTTACGACCAAGAGACCCAGTACTTC.